One TCR beta chain is described in this entry. What it binds is not known. All of the isolated RNA was reverse transcribed, so expressed TCRB transcripts were sequenced. Profiled with immunoSEQ multiplex PCR; TCRdb holds only in-frame clones, not every one. Here the sample spans 680,000 or so clones, 15% being singletons. The V gene's germline CDR1 is MNHNY and CDR2 SVGAGI (reference sequence). CDR3 length equals 13 residues. V was cut by 2 bases and J by 4 bases, with 8 bases left in between. These data come from a study of beta chain features in type 1 diabetes. General study findings and limits: Among patients, naive, central memory and Treg TCRB repertoires appeared more similar than among healthy donors.

The rearrangement links TRBV6-6 to TRBJ1-2; D unclear. The source of this sequence is a man between 18 and 35 years old in good health. The specimen sequenced was naive CD4+ T cells from blood. In DNA form, the CDR3 reads TGTGCCAGCAGTTACCCGGGAGGCTATGGCTACACCTTC. It codes for CASSYPGGYGYTF.